This passage covers 11 T cell receptor beta chains from one sample sequenced in a study of STAT3 mutations in large granular lymphocyte leukemia. General study points: Every T-LGLL patient had at least one immunodominant TCRbeta clonotype.

Their antigens are not known. The table came from immunoSEQ multiplex PCR; TCRdb's copy has only in-frame clones and leaves some out. The top ten hold roughly an eighth of the sample, which has some 30,000 clones, 86% seen once. Sequenced: peripheral blood mononuclear cells. The receptors stem from a man between 60 and 75 years old with T-cell large granular lymphocyte leukemia. Some clones in this sample may be carry-over from other donors' samples.

V is TRBV5-1 and J is TRBJ2-3; TRBD2 is a possible D gene (5 bases). The length of the CDR3 is 16 residues. The germline CDR1 and CDR2 sequences are SGHRS and YFSETQ. Trimming pared 4 bases from V and 4 bases from J, leaving 19 bases between. DNA of the CDR3: TGCGCCAGCAGCCGCAGCCCGGGAACGAGCGCAGATACGCAGTATTTT. The encoded protein is CASSRSPGTSADTQYF.

This sequence joins TRBV12-5 and TRBJ1-2; D gene ambiguous. CDR1 and CDR2 (germline): LGHNT, FRNRAP. Trimming took off 1 base at V and 7 bases at J, with 13 bases between the two ends. This CDR3 is 14 amino acids long. As DNA, the CDR3 is TGTGCTAGTGGTTTGGGGGAGACTGCGCGTGGCTACACCTTC. It translates to CASGLGETARGYTF. The variable domain in full, completed from reference TRBV12-5 and TRBJ1-2, reads DARVTQTPRHKVTEMGQEVTMRCQPILGHNTVFWYRQTMMQGLELLAYFRNRAPLDDSGMPKDRFSAEMPDATLATLKIQPSEPRDSAVYFCASGLGETARGYTFGSGTRLTVV.

The chain links TRBV25-1 to TRBJ1-1; D perhaps matches TRBD1 (6 bases). V was shortened by 0 bases and J by 5 bases, with 13 bases between the two germline ends. This CDR3 spans 15 amino acids. Looked up from germline, CDR1 is MGHDK and CDR2 is SYGVNS. The DNA for the CDR3 is TGTGCCAGCAGTGAATATAGTACAGGGCTGACTGAAGCTTTCTTT. Its protein is CASSEYSTGLTEAFF.

The gene calls are TRBV28 and TRBJ2-1; D is unclear. Trimming cost V 1 base and J 3 bases, with 4 bases left between them. This CDR3 contains 13 residues. Germline CDR1 and CDR2: MDHEN and SYDVKM. As DNA, the CDR3 is TGTGCCAGCAGTTTATCGGACTACAATGAGCAGTTCTTC. Protein: CASSLSDYNEQFF.

This chain links TRBV30 with TRBJ1-2; 9 nucleotides match TRBD1. CDR1 and CDR2 (germline): GTSNPN, SVGIG (reference sequence). The ends lost 4 bases at V and 2 bases at J; junction bases unmatched: 2. CDR3 length equals 13 residues. The DNA for the CDR3 is TGTGCCTGGATAGGACAGGGGAACTATGGCTACACCTTC. Amino acid sequence: CAWIGQGNYGYTF. Based on the CDR3 plus reference TRBV30 and TRBJ1-2, the full variable domain is SQTIHQWPATLVQPVGSPLSLECTVEGTSNPNLYWYRQAAGRGLQLLFYSVGIGQISSEVPQNLSASRPQDRQFILSSKKLLLSDSGFYLCAWIGQGNYGYTFGSGTRLTVV.

This clone was observed a single time. V gene TRBV5-1 combines with J gene TRBJ2-7; the match to TRBD2 covers 7 bases. The CDR3 runs to 17 residues. With 4 bases clipped from V and 4 bases from J, the junction kept 17 bases outside the gene matches. Germline CDR1 and CDR2: SGHRS and YFSETQ. In DNA form, the CDR3 reads TGCGCCAGCAGCGGGGGGGTGGCGGGAGAAGCTATTTACGAGCAGTACTTC. Its protein is CASSGGVAGEAIYEQYF.

This chain uses TRBV9 with TRBJ2-6; 8 bases are a match to TRBD2. With 4 bases clipped from V and 2 bases from J, the junction kept 8 bases outside the gene matches. The CDR3 is made up of 17 amino acids. Germline CDR1 is SGDLS and CDR2 is YYNGEE. The CDR3 DNA reads as TGTGCCAGCAGCCCTCAACCGGGGGGGGCTGGGGCCAACGTCCTGACTTTC. As protein: CASSPQPGGAGANVLTF.

The chain joins TRBV30 to TRBJ2-7, with a possible D match to TRBD2 (5 bases). V gave up 4 bases and J gave up 0 bases, with 13 bases separating them. Germline V gene data show CDR1 as GTSNPN and CDR2 as SVGIG (reference sequence). This CDR3 is built from 14 residues. CDR3 sequence: CAWTSAGSSYEQYF. The CDR3 DNA follows: TGTGCCTGGACTTCCGCGGGTAGCTCCTACGAGCAGTACTTC.

The V call is TRBV5-1, the J call TRBJ2-3; 7 bases match TRBD2. After removal of 6 bases from V and 5 bases from J, the junction contained 9 bases not matched to a gene. Germline V gene data show CDR1 as SGHRS and CDR2 as YFSETQ. The CDR3 length is 14 residues. The CDR3 loop reads CASTSAGDIDTQYF. Here the CDR3 DNA reads TGCGCCAGCACCTCCGCGGGAGATATAGATACGCAGTATTTT.

V usage is TRBV5-1 and J usage is TRBJ2-2, with no clear D. Germline CDR1 and CDR2: SGHRS and YFSETQ. Trimming took 4 bases from V and 2 from J, leaving 9 bases between them. The CDR3 extends over 14 amino acids. CDR3 residues: CASSQDPNTGELFF. The CDR3 coding sequence is TGCGCCAGCAGCCAGGACCCAAACACCGGGGAGCTGTTTTTT.

The V and J genes are TRBV7-2 and TRBJ1-2; 7 positions match TRBD1. The CDR3 runs 15 residues. Germline V gene data show CDR1 as SGHTA and CDR2 as FQGNSA. Trimming cost V 8 bases and J 8 bases; bases outside gene matches: 17. CDR3: CASQPLQGGGFGYTF. The CDR3 DNA follows: TGTGCCAGCCAACCCCTGCAAGGGGGCGGTTTCGGCTACACCTTC. The entire variable domain, with the rest obtained from reference TRBV7-2 and TRBJ1-2, is as follows: GAGVSQSPSNKVTEKGKDVELRCDPISGHTALYWYRQSLGQGLEFLIYFQGNSAPDKSGLPSDRFSAERTGGSVSTLTIQRTQQEDSAVYLCASQPLQGGGFGYTFGSGTRLTVV.